This note documents a single T cell receptor beta chain sequence. TCR beta cDNA came from about 500 ng total RNA, primed with a constant-region primer. Slightly modified ARM-PCR, run as three nested multiplex PCR rounds, produced the TCR beta libraries. The first two PCR rounds used TRBV1-TRBV30 primers with a Cbeta primer, roughly 10 cycles each. TCRdb re-called the multiplex PCR reads with MiXCR, one entry per CDR3 protein. The sample has 200,000 or so distinct CDR3 sequences, 65% seen once. Germline V gene data show CDR1 as SGHAT and CDR2 as FQNNGV. CDR3 size: 12 residues. The V gene lost 4 bases and the J gene lost 8 bases, with 12 bases spanning the gap. This sample is drawn from a study of tumor-infiltrating lymphocytes in primary liver carcinoma. Study details: The study obtained roughly 3.65 to 7.5 million productive TCRbeta reads per sample, similar across tissue types.

Extraction also yielded germline DNA, while blood RNA was obtained from unsorted whole blood. The sequence derives from a woman aged 60-70 years with primary liver carcinoma and hepatitis B virus infection. The chain is built from TRBV11-2 and TRBJ2-7, with D perhaps TRBD1 or TRBD2 (5 bases each). The sample comprised peripheral blood. For the CDR3, the DNA is TGTGCCAGCAGCTGTGATCGGGGCAAGCAGTACTTC. This sequence encodes CASSCDRGKQYF.